One sample yielded the 13 T cell receptor beta chains listed below, sequenced in a study of blood T cell repertoires in COVID-19. Clones were read by immunoSEQ multiplex PCR, and TCRdb kept only the in-frame ones, dropping some. The sample holds some 250,000 clones, about 88% seen once. The sequenced material came from peripheral blood. The source is an older woman with active or convalescent COVID-19.

The chain joins TRBV5-1 to TRBJ2-7; 7 bases are a match to TRBD1. V was clipped by 2 bases and J by 1 base; unmatched bases: 6. The CDR3 length is 15 residues. Germline CDR1 and CDR2: SGHRS and YFSETQ. As DNA, the CDR3 is TGCGCCAGCAGCTTAGCCCCGACAGGGTCCTACGAGCAGTACTTC. Protein product: CASSLAPTGSYEQYF.

V is TRBV18 and J is TRBJ1-5; 7 bases are a match to TRBD1. Unmatched junction bases numbered 10, after V lost 5 bases and J lost 6 bases. The length of the CDR3 is 15 residues. Per germline, CDR1 KGHSH and CDR2 LQKENI. The CDR3 is CASSKMRGQGQPQHF. For the CDR3, the DNA is TGTGCCAGCTCAAAGATGAGGGGGCAAGGTCAGCCCCAGCATTTT.

The CDR3 loop reads CASREQGYGYTF. As DNA, the CDR3 is TGTGCCAGCAGGGAACAGGGCTATGGCTACACCTTC. This chain uses TRBV2 with TRBJ1-2; possibly TRBD1 for D (6 bases). The CDR3 extends over 12 amino acids. CDR1 SNHLY and CDR2 FYNNEI come from the germline V gene. The V end lost 6 bases, the J end lost 4 bases, and 9 bases lay between the germline ends.

This clone was detected a few times. The chain couples TRBV7-2 to TRBJ1-2; 7 bases match TRBD1. Germline V gene data show CDR1 as SGHTA and CDR2 as FQGNSA. V was pared by 1 base and J by 8 bases, with 10 bases of the junction left unmatched. The CDR3 spans 15 residues. CDR3 sequence (DNA): TGTGCCAGCAGCTTAGGGTCCGGACAGGCCGGCGGCTACACCTTC. This codes for CASSLGSGQAGGYTF.

V gene TRBV18 combines with J gene TRBJ1-2; no definite D call. V lost 2 bases to trimming and J lost 6 bases, with 7 bases between them. CDR3 length equals 12 residues. CDR1 is KGHSH, CDR2 LQKENI, per germline. In DNA, the CDR3 is TGTGCCAGCTCACCAAGTCAGGATGGCTACACCTTC. Protein sequence: CASSPSQDGYTF.

The chain carries TRBV14 and TRBJ1-6; D remains ambiguous. The V gene's germline CDR1 is SGHDN and CDR2 FVKESK. CDR3 length: 13 residues. V was cut by 3 bases and J by 5 bases, with 5 bases left in between. CDR3 coding DNA: TGTGCCAGCAGCCAGAGGAATAATTCACCCCTCCACTTT. Residues: CASSQRNNSPLHF.

The J gene is TRBJ1-1, the V gene TRBV29-1; no reliable D call. Between the trimmed V and J ends, which lost 5 bases and 10 bases, there was a span of 14 bases. CDR1 and CDR2 from the germline V gene are SQVTM and ANQGSEA. CDR3 length: 11 residues. The CDR3 is CSVTSAGTAFF. In nucleotides, the CDR3 is TGCAGCGTTACCTCGGCGGGAACAGCTTTCTTT.

V usage is TRBV9 and J usage is TRBJ2-3; 12 bases map to TRBD1. Germline trimming cut 3 bases from V and 7 bases from J; bases unmatched to any gene: 9. The CDR3 totals 16 residues. Germline-derived CDR1 and CDR2 are SGDLS and YYNGEE. The CDR3 is CASSAGGTGGAYTQYF. DNA of the CDR3: TGTGCCAGCAGCGCCGGGGGGACAGGGGGCGCCTATACGCAGTATTTT. Supplemented by reference TRBV9 and TRBJ2-3, the full variable domain reads DSGVTQTPKHLITATGQRVTLRCSPRSGDLSVYWYQQSLDQGLQFLIQYYNGEERAKGNILERFSAQQFPDLHSELNLSSLELGDSALYFCASSAGGTGGAYTQYFGPGTRLTVL.

The chain links TRBV6-5 to TRBJ1-6; 9 nucleotides line up with TRBD1. The trim removed 5 bases at V and 10 bases at J, leaving 6 bases unmatched. The germline V gene has CDR1 MNHEY and CDR2 SVGAGI. CDR3 length: 14 residues. In DNA form, the CDR3 reads TGTGCCAGCAGTCTCGGGACAGGGACCTCACCCCTCCACTTT. This gives the protein CASSLGTGTSPLHF.

The chain employs TRBV18 and TRBJ1-2; no clear D. The CDR3 is 16 residues long. Per the germline V gene, CDR1 is KGHSH and CDR2 is LQKENI. Trimming took 3 bases from V and 5 from J, leaving 19 bases between them. CDR3 region: CASSPIDPKIGYGYTF. The CDR3 nucleotides are TGTGCCAGCTCACCTATCGACCCGAAAATCGGGTATGGCTACACCTTC.

This clone was detected once. J is TRBJ1-2 and V is TRBV6-1, with TRBD1 identical over 8 bases. The CDR3 has 14 residues. The germline V gene encodes CDR1 MNHNS and CDR2 SASEGT. With 6 bases clipped from V and 2 bases from J, the junction kept 5 bases outside the gene matches. Written as DNA, the CDR3 is TGTGCCAGCAGCTCGACAGGGGCGAACTATGGCTACACCTTC. Encoded protein: CASSSTGANYGYTF.

The chain employs TRBV5-1 and TRBJ1-2; 7 bases fit TRBD1. Germline trimming cut 3 bases from V and 4 bases from J; bases unmatched to any gene: 6. Germline V lookup: CDR1 SGHRS, CDR2 YFSETQ. The CDR3 loop spans 14 amino acids. Here the CDR3 reads CASSSNTGVYGYTF. CDR3 nucleotide sequence: TGCGCCAGCAGCTCGAATACAGGGGTCTATGGCTACACCTTC.

This chain uses TRBV19 with TRBJ2-5, with D perhaps TRBD2 (7 bases). Germline-derived CDR1 and CDR2 are LNHDA and SQIVND (reference sequence). Trimming cost V 4 bases and J 9 bases, with 21 bases left between them. The CDR3 sequence is 15 residues long. CDR3 sequence (DNA): TGTGCCAGTAGTAGCCCGGGGGCCGGGGGAGGGCCCCAGTACTTC. Its translation is CASSSPGAGGGPQYF. The full variable domain, in which reference TRBV19 and TRBJ2-5 provide the parts outside the CDR3, is DGGITQSPKYLFRKEGQNVTLSCEQNLNHDAMYWYRQDPGQGLRLIYYSQIVNDFQKGDIAEGYSVSREKKESFPLTVTSAQKNPTAFYLCASSSPGAGGGPQYFGPGTRLLVL.